Listed below are T cell receptor beta chains from one sample, sequenced in a study of T cells in Graves' hyperthyroidism and ophthalmopathy. TCRdb reprocessed the multiplex PCR reads via MiXCR and lists one record per CDR3 protein. The sample has approximately 560,000 distinct CDR3 sequences, 46% seen once; the top ten hold 8.2%. The sequencing input was peripheral blood or thyroid tissue (not recorded which). These receptors all come from a woman aged 18 to 35 with Graves' hyperthyroidism. The CDR3 runs from the conserved cysteine through the conserved F or W. The order of the fields is J gene, D gene, V gene, clone size, CDR3 DNA, CDR3 protein. D genes are given only for firm matches. Clone size is given for some rows only: seen once, a few or many times, or a class if the clone is expanded.

TRBJ1-4 - TRBV7-9 - TGTGCCAGCAGCTTACCCGGGACACCAGAAAAACTGTTTTTT CASSLPGTPEKLFF
TRBJ1-2 - TRBV20-1 - TGCAGTGCTAGCAACGAGAACTATGGCTACACCTTC CSASNENYGYTF
TRBJ1-2 TRBD1 TRBV7-2 - TGTGCCAGCAGCCCCCGCCGGGACAGGAGGGGTGGCTACACCTTC CASSPRRDRRGGYTF
TRBJ2-6 - TRBV7-9 few TGTGCCAGCAGCCGCTACAGGGAAATCTCTGGGGCCAACGTCCTGACTTTC CASSRYREISGANVLTF
TRBJ2-5 - TRBV6-5 few TGTGCCAGCAGTTACCTGGCGGAGACCCAGTACTTC CASSYLAETQYF
TRBJ2-5 - TRBV25-1 many TGTGCCAGCAGTGAATATCGAGACAGAGTTGAAGAGACCCAGTACTTC CASSEYRDRVEETQYF
TRBJ1-6 - TRBV10-3 - TGTGCCATCAGTGACGGTTTCAGGACCGCAAACTCACCCCTCCACTTT CAISDGFRTANSPLHF
TRBJ1-6 - TRBV5-1 many TGCGCCAGCAGCTTGGCAGGATATAATTCACCCCTCCACTTT CASSLAGYNSPLHF
TRBJ2-5 - TRBV20-1 - TGCAGTGCTAGAGATGTGAGGCTCCAAGAGACCCAGTACTTC CSARDVRLQETQYF
TRBJ2-7 TRBD2 TRBV7-2 - TGTGCCAGCAGGAGGGTAGCGGGAGGTTCCGAGCAGTACTTC CASRRVAGGSEQYF
TRBJ2-5 TRBD2 TRBV20-1 - TGCAGTGCACCGAGGGGTGCTAGCGGGATCCAAGAGACCCAGTACTTC CSAPRGASGIQETQYF
TRBJ1-5 - TRBV29-1 - TGCAGCGTTCTGCCGGGACACAGAGATCAGCCCCAGCATTTT CSVLPGHRDQPQHF
TRBJ2-7 TRBD2 TRBV9 - TGTGCCAGCAGCCCATCCGGTGGGCGGGAGAACGAGCAGTACTTC CASSPSGGRENEQYF
TRBJ1-3 - TRBV29-1 many TGCAGCGCCCTGGGCTCTGGAAACACCATATATTTT CSALGSGNTIYF
TRBJ1-3 - TRBV29-1 - TGCAGCGGCGGAGCTGCGGGGAGGGGTGACACCATATATTTT CSGGAAGRGDTIYF
TRBJ2-3 - TRBV15 few TGTGCCACCTCTCTCTCCGAGTTTGCGCAGTATTTT CATSLSEFAQYF
TRBJ2-7 - TRBV20-1 - TGCAGTGCTAGCCGTAGATCCTACGAGCAGTACTTC CSASRRSYEQYF
TRBJ1-2 TRBD1 TRBV7-9 - TGTGCCAGCAGCTTAAACACCGGGACAGGGATCTATGGCTACACCTTC CASSLNTGTGIYGYTF
TRBJ2-7 - TRBV6-1 - TGTGCCAGCAGTCCCTGGCAGGGAGACTACGAGCAGTGCTTC CASSPWQGDYEQCF
TRBJ1-1 - TRBV7-2 - TGTGCCAGCAGCGCCCACCTGACGGGACAGAACACTGAAGCTTTCTTT CASSAHLTGQNTEAFF
TRBJ2-6 - TRBV29-1 - TGCAGCGTTGATGTGGCTAGCGATCTGACTTTC CSVDVASDLTF
TRBJ1-1 - TRBV7-8 - TGTGCCAGCAGCCAAGATTGGACGCGCGAGGAAGCTTTCTTT CASSQDWTREEAFF
TRBJ2-5 TRBD2 TRBV29-1 - TGCAGCTTAAGGGGACTAGCTGTTGTGACCCAGTACTTC CSLRGLAVVTQYF
TRBJ1-5 - TRBV10-3 many TGTGCCATCAGTGAGTCGACCCCCAATGAGGTGCCCCAGCATTTT CAISESTPNEVPQHF
TRBJ2-7 - TRBV7-9 many TGTGCCAGCAGCCAAGTGGGACTGATCTACGAGCAGTACTTC CASSQVGLIYEQYF
TRBJ2-5 - TRBV9 few TGTGCCAGCAGCGATGGGGTGGTCGAGACCCAGTACTTC CASSDGVVETQYF
TRBJ2-6 - TRBV10-3 - TGTGCCATCAGCGTGGGGACAGGGGCCAACGTCCTGACTTTC CAISVGTGANVLTF
TRBJ2-7 - TRBV29-1 once TGCAGCGTTGAAGATCAGACTGGCGGAGGTGGGTCCTACGAGCAGTACTTC CSVEDQTGGGGSYEQYF
TRBJ2-7 - TRBV7-3 - TGTGCCAGCAGCCGGACTCAGGGCGAGCAGTACTTC CASSRTQGEQYF
TRBJ2-5 TRBD2 TRBV2 - TGTGCCAGCAGTTTTCGGACTAGCGGTCAAGAGACCCAGTACTTC CASSFRTSGQETQYF
TRBJ2-6 - TRBV7-9 many TGTGCCAGCAGCCAGCAGGGTGCAGATGGGGCCAACGTCCTGACTTTC CASSQQGADGANVLTF
TRBJ2-2 - TRBV2 - TGTGCCAGCAGTTACCTCCCGCCCGAACTAGAGCGAATCGTGGAGCTGTTTTTT CASSYLPPELERIVELFF
TRBJ1-1 - TRBV29-1 many TGCAGCGTTGGGCTACCGGGGAGAGCTTTCTTT CSVGLPGRAFF
TRBJ1-4 - TRBV24-1 few TGTGCCACCAGTGAGGGGGAAGCCTATAATGAAAAACTGTTTTTT CATSEGEAYNEKLFF
TRBJ1-1 - TRBV2 many TGTGCCACCCGGACAAACACTGAAGCTTTCTTT CATRTNTEAFF
TRBJ2-5 - TRBV7-2 - TGTGCCAGCAGCCACGCCGACAGGTACCAAGAGACCCAGTACTTC CASSHADRYQETQYF
TRBJ1-4 TRBD1 TRBV10-3 - TGTGCCATCAGTGAGCCCTACAGGGGCAGTGAAAAACTGTTTTTT CAISEPYRGSEKLFF
TRBJ2-7 TRBD2 TRBV7-8 many TGTGCCAGCCGATGGACTAGCGGGTCCTACGAGCAGTACTTC CASRWTSGSYEQYF
TRBJ2-5 - TRBV2 few TGTGCCAGCCAAGTGGGGTTTTCAGAGACCCAGTACTTC CASQVGFSETQYF
TRBJ2-6 - TRBV9 many TGTGCCAGCAGCCAAGATAGTTCGGACTCTGGGGCCAACGTCCTGACTTTC CASSQDSSDSGANVLTF
TRBJ1-1 TRBD1 TRBV27 - TGTGCCAGCAGAACCGGGACAGCTTTGATGAACACTGAAGCTTTCTTT CASRTGTALMNTEAFF
TRBJ2-7 - TRBV7-2 - TGTGCCAGCAGTTCCCTACCCCGGGAGCAGTACTTC CASSSLPREQYF
TRBJ1-1 - TRBV20-1 - TGCAGTGAAAGGGGACACCTGAACACTGAAGCTTTCTTT CSERGHLNTEAFF
TRBJ2-7 - TRBV7-9 few TGTGCCAGCAGCCCTGGACGGGGATATCGCTACGAGCAGTACTTC CASSPGRGYRYEQYF
TRBJ1-1 - TRBV7-2 many TGTGCCAGCAGCCCTCGACCGAACACTGAAGCTTTCTTT CASSPRPNTEAFF
TRBJ1-5 TRBD1 TRBV24-1 - TGTGCCACCAGTGACCAAGGGACAGCCAATGAGCATTTT CATSDQGTANEHF
TRBJ1-4 - TRBV29-1 many TGCAGCGTGACGACGGAAACTAATGAAAAACTGTTTTTT CSVTTETNEKLFF